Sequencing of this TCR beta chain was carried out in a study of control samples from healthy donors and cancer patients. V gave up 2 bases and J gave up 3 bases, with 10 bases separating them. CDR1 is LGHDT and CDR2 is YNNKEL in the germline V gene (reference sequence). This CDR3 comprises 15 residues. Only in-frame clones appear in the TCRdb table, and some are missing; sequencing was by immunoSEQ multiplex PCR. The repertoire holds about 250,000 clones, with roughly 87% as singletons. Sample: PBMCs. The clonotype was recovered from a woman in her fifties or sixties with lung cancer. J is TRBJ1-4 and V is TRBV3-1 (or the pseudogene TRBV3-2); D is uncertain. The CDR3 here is CASSQSSQANEKLFF. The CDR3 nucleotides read TGTGCCAGCAGCCAATCTAGTCAGGCTAATGAAAAACTGTTTTTT.